This T cell receptor (beta chain) is from a study of blood T cell repertoires in COVID-19. V shed 3 bases and J shed 8 bases, with 16 bases lying between them. Germline CDR1 reads ENHRY; CDR2 reads SYGVKD. The CDR3 length is 14 residues. In the original workflow: Nucleated cell number was recorded as an estimate derived from reference gene primer amplification. TCRdb's table, derived via immunoSEQ multiplex PCR, lists solely in-frame clones and lacks some. That table supplies the V and J calls and clone size; D and trimming were determined from the DNA. Of roughly 200,000 clones in the sample, 75% to 90% were seen once.

The specimen sequenced was PBMCs or T cells enriched from blood (not recorded which). The chain carries TRBV10-3 and TRBJ1-2; possible D gene TRBD1, 5 bases. The origin of this receptor is a woman aged 25 to 45 who had recovered from COVID-19. The CDR3 sequence: CAISEGEASLGYTF. CDR3 DNA sequence: TGTGCCATCAGTGAAGGGGAGGCGTCTTTGGGCTACACCTTC.